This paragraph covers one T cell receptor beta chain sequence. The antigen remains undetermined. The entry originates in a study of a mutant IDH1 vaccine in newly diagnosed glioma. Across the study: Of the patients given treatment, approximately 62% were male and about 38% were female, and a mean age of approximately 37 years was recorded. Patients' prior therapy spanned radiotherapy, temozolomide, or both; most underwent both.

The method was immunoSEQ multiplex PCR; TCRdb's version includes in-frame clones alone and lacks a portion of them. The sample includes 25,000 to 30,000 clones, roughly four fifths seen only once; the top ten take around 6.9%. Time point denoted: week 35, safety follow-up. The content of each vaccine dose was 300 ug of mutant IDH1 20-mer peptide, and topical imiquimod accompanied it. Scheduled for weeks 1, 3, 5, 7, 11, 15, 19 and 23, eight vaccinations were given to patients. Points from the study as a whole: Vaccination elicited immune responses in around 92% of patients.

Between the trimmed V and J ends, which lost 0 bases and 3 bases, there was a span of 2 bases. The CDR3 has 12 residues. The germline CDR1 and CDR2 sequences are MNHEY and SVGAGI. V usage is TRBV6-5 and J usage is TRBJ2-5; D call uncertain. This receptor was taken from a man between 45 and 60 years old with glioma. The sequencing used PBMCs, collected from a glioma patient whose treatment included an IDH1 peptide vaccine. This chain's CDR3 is CASSYSKETQYF. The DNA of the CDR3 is TGTGCCAGCAGTTACTCTAAAGAGACCCAGTACTTC.